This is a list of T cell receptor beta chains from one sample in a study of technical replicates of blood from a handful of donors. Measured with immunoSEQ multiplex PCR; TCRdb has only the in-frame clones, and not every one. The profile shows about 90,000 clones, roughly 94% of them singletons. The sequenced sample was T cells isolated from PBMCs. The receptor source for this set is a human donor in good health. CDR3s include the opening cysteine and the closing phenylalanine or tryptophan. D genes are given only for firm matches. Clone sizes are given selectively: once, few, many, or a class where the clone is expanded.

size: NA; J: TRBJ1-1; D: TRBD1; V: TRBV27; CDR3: CASSSPPGQGHTEAFF; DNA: TGTGCCAGCAGTTCCCCCCCGGGACAGGGTCACACTGAAGCTTTCTTT
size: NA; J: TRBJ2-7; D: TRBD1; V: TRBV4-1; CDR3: CASSHSGGYEQYF; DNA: TGCGCCAGCAGCCATTCAGGGGGATACGAGCAGTACTTC
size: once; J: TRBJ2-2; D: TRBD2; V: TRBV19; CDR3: CASTGLAGGPGELFF; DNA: TGTGCCAGTACCGGACTAGCGGGAGGGCCCGGGGAGCTGTTTTTT
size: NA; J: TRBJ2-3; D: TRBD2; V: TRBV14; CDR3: CASSQDLAGGPYTQYF; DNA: TGTGCCAGCAGCCAAGATCTAGCGGGGGGGCCTTATACGCAGTATTTT
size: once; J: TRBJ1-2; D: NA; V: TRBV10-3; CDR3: CAISDTANYGYTF; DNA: TGTGCCATCAGTGACACAGCTAACTATGGCTACACCTTC
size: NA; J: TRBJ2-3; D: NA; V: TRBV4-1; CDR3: CASSQNGWDSDTDTQYF; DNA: TGCGCCAGCAGCCAGAATGGCTGGGACTCGGACACAGATACGCAGTATTTT
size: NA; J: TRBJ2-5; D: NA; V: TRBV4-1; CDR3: CASSQDWYLGETQYF; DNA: TGCGCCAGCAGCCAAGATTGGTACCTCGGAGAGACCCAGTACTTC
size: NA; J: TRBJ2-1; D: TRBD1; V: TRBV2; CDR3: CASSDRRTGFWDEQFF; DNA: TGTGCCAGCAGTGATCGTAGGACAGGGTTTTGGGATGAGCAGTTCTTC
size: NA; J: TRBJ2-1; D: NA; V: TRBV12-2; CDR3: CASRLTKARGEQFF; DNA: TGTGCAAGTCGCTTAACAAAGGCCCGGGGTGAGCAGTTCTTC
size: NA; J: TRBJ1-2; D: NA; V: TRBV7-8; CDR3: CASSLDGGRRLPGYTF; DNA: TGTGCCAGCAGCTTAGATGGCGGGCGCCGCCTCCCTGGCTACACCTTC
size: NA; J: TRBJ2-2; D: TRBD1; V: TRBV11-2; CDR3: CAYLAGQATGELFF; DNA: TGTGCCTACTTGGCGGGACAGGCCACCGGGGAGCTGTTTTTT
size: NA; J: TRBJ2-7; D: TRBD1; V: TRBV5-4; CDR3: CASSTGDRGHEQYF; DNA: TGTGCCAGCAGCACCGGTGACAGGGGGCACGAGCAGTACTTC
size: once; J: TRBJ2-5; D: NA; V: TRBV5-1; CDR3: CASSSRDSRETQYF; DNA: TGCGCCAGCAGCTCGCGGGACAGTAGAGAGACCCAGTACTTC
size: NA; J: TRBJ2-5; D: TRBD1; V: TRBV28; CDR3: CASRETGGGETQYF; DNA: TGTGCCAGCAGAGAGACAGGGGGTGGAGAGACCCAGTACTTC
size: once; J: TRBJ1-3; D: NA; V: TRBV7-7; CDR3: CASSPGVGNTIYF; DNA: TGTGCCAGCAGCCCAGGGGTGGGAAACACCATATATTTT
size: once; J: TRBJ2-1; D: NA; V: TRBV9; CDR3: CASTLRGQNNEQFF; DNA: TGTGCCAGCACCCTTCGAGGTCAGAACAATGAGCAGTTCTTC
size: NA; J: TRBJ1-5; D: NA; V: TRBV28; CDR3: CASRFTDIQPQHF; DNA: TGTGCCAGCAGGTTTACGGACATTCAGCCCCAGCATTTT
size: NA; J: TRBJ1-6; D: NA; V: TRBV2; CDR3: CASSRGGYNSPLHF; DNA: TGTGCCAGCAGCAGGGGTGGTTATAATTCACCCCTCCACTTT
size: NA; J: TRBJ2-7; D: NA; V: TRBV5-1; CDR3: CASSLWLASSYEQYF; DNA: TGCGCCAGCAGCTTGTGGCTAGCGTCTAGTTACGAGCAGTACTTC
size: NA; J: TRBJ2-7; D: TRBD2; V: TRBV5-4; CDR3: CASSLGREALYEQYF; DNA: TGTGCCAGCAGCCTCGGGCGGGAGGCCCTCTACGAGCAGTACTTC
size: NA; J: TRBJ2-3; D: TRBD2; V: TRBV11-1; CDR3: CASLAGGTDTQYF; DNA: TGTGCCAGCCTAGCGGGAGGGACAGATACGCAGTATTTT